The subject of this entry is one T cell receptor (beta chain). Its antigen is still unknown. This sample is part of a study of OX40 agonist ivuxolimab in advanced cancers. The wider study: Enrollees could have had prior anti-PD-1, anti-PD-L1 or anti-CTLA-4 therapy, which about 40% had received.

The study's findings and limits: Both blood CD4+ and CD8+ T cells showed clonal growth by week 6 at 0.1 to 3.0 mg/kg.

Some clones are missing from TCRdb's copy, which holds only in-frame ones; the method was immunoSEQ multiplex PCR. The table lists about 98,000 clones, around 88% of them singletons. Blood draws occurred at baseline, cycle 4 day 1, and cycle 7 day 1. The sample consisted of CD4+ or CD8+ T cells sorted from blood, taken in a trial of the OX40 agonist ivuxolimab. The clonotype comes from an adult with an advanced solid tumor such as melanoma, head and neck, liver or kidney cancer.

DNA of the CDR3: TGTGCCAGCAGCTTAGCCACGCGGGGGGGGTACGAGCAGTACTTC. Translation gives CASSLATRGGYEQYF. The rearrangement links TRBV7-2 to TRBJ2-7; 9 bases agree with TRBD2. Germline loops: CDR1 SGHTA, CDR2 FQGNSA. Trimming at V came to 0 bases and at J to 4 bases, leaving 4 bases not matched to a gene. The length of the CDR3 is 15 residues.